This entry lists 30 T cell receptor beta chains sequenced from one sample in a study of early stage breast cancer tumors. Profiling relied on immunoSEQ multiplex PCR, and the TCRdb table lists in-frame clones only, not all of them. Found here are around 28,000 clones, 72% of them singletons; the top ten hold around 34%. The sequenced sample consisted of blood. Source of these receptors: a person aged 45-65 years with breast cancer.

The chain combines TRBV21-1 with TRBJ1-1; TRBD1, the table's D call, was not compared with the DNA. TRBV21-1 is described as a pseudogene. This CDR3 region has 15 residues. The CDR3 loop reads CASSKVGAVNTEAFF. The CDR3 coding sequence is TGTGCCAGCAGCAAAGTGGGGGCAGTGAACACTGAAGCTTTCTTT.

The DNA for the CDR3 is TGTGCCAGCAAAGAGGCTAGCGGGAAACTAAGCTCCTACAATGAGCAGTTCTTC. Translated, it gives CASKEASGKLSSYNEQFF. V and J are TRBV2 and TRBJ2-1; 9 positions match TRBD2. The trim removed 7 bases at V and 0 bases at J, leaving 13 bases unmatched. The CDR3 totals 18 residues. CDR1 SNHLY and CDR2 FYNNEI come from the germline V gene.

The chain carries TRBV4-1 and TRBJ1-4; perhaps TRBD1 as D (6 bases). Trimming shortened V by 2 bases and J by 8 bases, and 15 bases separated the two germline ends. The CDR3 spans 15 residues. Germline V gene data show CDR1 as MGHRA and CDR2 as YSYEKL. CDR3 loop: CASSQYFGQGEKLFF. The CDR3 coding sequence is TGCGCCAGCAGCCAATATTTCGGGCAGGGGGAAAAACTGTTTTTT.

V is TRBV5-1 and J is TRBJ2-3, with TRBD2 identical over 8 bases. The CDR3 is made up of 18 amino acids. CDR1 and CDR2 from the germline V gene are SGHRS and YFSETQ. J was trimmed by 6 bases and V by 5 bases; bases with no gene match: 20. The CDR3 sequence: CASSGGRGGQQVVDTQYF. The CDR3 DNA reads TGCGCCAGCAGTGGAGGCCGGGGGGGACAACAGGTCGTGGATACGCAGTATTTT.

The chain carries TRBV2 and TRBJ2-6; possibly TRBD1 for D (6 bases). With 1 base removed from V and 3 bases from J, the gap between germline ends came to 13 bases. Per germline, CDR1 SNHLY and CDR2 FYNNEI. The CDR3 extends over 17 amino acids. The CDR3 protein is CASSEGGRLSGANVLTF. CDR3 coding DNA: TGTGCCAGCAGTGAAGGGGGGCGGCTTAGTGGGGCCAACGTCCTGACTTTC.

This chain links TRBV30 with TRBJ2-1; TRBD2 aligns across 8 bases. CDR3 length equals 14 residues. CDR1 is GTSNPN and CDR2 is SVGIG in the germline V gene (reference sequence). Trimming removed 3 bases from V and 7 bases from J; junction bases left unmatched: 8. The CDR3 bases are TGTGCCTGGAGCGGCTCTAGCGGGTGGAATGAGCAGTTCTTC. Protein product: CAWSGSSGWNEQFF.

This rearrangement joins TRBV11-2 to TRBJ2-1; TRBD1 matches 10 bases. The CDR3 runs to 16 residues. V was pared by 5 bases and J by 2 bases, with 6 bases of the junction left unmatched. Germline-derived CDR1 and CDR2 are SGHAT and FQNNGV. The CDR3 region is CASSRDRGRPYNEQFF. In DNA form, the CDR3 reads TGTGCCAGCAGCCGAGACAGGGGGCGGCCCTACAATGAGCAGTTCTTC.

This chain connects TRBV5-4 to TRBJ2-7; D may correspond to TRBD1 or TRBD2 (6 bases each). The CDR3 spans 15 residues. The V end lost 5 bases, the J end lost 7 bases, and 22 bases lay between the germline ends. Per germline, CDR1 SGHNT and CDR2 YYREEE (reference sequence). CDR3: CASSPTGSGLVEQYF. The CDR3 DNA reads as TGTGCCAGCAGTCCAACAGGGTCGGGACTTGTGGAGCAGTACTTC.

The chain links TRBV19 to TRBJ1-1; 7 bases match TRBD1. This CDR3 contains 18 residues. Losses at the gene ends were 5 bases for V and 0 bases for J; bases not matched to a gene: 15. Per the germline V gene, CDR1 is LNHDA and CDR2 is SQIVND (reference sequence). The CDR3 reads CASSLRISPGQLNTEAFF. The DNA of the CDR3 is TGTGCCAGTAGTTTACGCATCTCTCCGGGACAGTTGAACACTGAAGCTTTCTTT. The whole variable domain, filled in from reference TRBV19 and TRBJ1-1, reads DGGITQSPKYLFRKEGQNVTLSCEQNLNHDAMYWYRQDPGQGLRLIYYSQIVNDFQKGDIAEGYSVSREKKESFPLTVTSAQKNPTAFYLCASSLRISPGQLNTEAFFGQGTRLTVV.

The chain's CDR3 is CASSTARGVAFF. The CDR3 DNA reads TGTGCCAGCAGTACGGCCCGGGGTGTAGCTTTCTTT. The chain joins TRBV11-1 to TRBJ1-1; no firm D call. CDR3 length: 12 residues. V shed 6 bases and J shed 10 bases, with 15 bases lying between them. Germline V CDR1 and CDR2: SGHAT, FQDESV (reference sequence).

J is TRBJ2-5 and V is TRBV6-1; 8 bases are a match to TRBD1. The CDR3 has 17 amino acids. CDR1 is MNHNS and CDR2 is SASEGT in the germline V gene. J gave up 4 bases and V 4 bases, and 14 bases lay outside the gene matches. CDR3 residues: CASSGSDRVILSETQYF. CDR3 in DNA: TGTGCCAGCAGTGGATCGGACAGGGTAATTTTATCAGAGACCCAGTACTTC.

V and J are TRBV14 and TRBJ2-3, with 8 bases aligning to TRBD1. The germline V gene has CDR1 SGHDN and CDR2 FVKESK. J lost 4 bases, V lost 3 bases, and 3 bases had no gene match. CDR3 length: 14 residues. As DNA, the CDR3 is TGTGCCAGCAGCCAGGGACAGGTCCCAGATACGCAGTATTTT. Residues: CASSQGQVPDTQYF.

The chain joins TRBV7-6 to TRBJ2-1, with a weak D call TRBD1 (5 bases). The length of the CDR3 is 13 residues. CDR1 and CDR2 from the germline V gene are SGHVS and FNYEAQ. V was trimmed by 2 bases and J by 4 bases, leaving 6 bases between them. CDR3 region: CASSLQGYNEQFF. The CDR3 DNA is TGTGCCAGCAGCTTACAGGGATACAATGAGCAGTTCTTC.

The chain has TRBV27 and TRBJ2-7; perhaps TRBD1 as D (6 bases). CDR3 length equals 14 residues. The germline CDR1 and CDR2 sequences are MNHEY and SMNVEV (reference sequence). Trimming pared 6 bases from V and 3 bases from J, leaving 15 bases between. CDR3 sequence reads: CASSPFGQFYEQYF. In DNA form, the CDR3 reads TGTGCCAGCAGCCCTTTCGGACAGTTCTACGAGCAGTACTTC.

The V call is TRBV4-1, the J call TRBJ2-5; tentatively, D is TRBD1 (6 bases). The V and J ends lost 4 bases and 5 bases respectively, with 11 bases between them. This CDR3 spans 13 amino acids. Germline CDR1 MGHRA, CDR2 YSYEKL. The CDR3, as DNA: TGCGCCAGCAGCCCCACAGGGTGGGAGACCCAGTACTTC. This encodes CASSPTGWETQYF.

CDR3 coding DNA: TGTGCCAGTAGTACCCTAGGGGGGGTCATAGGGACCCAGTACTTC. Amino acid sequence: CASSTLGGVIGTQYF. This chain joins TRBV19 and TRBJ2-5, with D possibly being TRBD2 (7 bases). Germline V gene lookup returns CDR1 LNHDA and CDR2 SQIVND (reference sequence). The CDR3 contains 15 residues. Trimming stripped 4 bases from V and 7 bases from J, with 19 bases between.

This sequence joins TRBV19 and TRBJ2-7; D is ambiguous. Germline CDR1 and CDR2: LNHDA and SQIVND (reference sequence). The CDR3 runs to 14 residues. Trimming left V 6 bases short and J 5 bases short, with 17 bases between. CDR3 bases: TGTGCCAGTAGCTTCCTAGGGCTCGGCGACGAGCAGTACTTC. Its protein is CASSFLGLGDEQYF.

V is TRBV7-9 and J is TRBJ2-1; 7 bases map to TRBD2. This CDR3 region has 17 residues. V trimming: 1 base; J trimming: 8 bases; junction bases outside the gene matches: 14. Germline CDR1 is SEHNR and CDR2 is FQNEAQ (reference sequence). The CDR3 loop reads CASSLGGGSFAMDEQFF. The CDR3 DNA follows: TGTGCCAGCAGCTTAGGAGGCGGGAGTTTCGCCATGGATGAGCAGTTCTTC.

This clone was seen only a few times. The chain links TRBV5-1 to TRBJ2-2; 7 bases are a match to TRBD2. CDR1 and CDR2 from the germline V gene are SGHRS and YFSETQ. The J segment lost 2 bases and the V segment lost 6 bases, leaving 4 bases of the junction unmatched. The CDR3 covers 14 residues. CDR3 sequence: CASMPGGNTGELFF. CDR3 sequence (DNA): TGCGCCAGCATGCCGGGAGGTAACACCGGGGAGCTGTTTTTT. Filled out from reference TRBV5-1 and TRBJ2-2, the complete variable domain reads KAGVTQTPRYLIKTRGQQVTLSCSPISGHRSVSWYQQTPGQGLQFLFEYFSETQRNKGNFPGRFSGRQFSNSRSEMNVSTLELGDSALYLCASMPGGNTGELFFGEGSRLTVL.

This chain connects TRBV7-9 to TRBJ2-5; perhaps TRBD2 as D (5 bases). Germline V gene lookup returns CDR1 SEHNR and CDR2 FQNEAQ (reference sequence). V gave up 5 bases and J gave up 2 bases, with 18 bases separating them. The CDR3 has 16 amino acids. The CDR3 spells CASSQDLGSDQETQYF. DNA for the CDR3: TGTGCCAGCAGCCAAGACTTGGGGAGCGATCAAGAGACCCAGTACTTC.

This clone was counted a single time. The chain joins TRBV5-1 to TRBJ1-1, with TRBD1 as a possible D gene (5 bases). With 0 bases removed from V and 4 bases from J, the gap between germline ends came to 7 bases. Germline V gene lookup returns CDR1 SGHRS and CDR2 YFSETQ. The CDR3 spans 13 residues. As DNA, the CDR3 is TGCGCCAGCAGCTTGGGGGGCACCACTGAAGCTTTCTTT. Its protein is CASSLGGTTEAFF.

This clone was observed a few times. The CDR3 nucleotides read TGTGCCAGCAGCGTAGGGACTATTACCTACAATGAGCAGTTCTTC. As protein: CASSVGTITYNEQFF. This chain uses TRBV9 with TRBJ2-1; D might be TRBD2 (6 bases). The CDR3 runs to 15 residues. The germline CDR1 and CDR2 sequences are SGDLS and YYNGEE. The V gene lost 0 bases and the J gene lost 2 bases, with 9 bases spanning the gap.

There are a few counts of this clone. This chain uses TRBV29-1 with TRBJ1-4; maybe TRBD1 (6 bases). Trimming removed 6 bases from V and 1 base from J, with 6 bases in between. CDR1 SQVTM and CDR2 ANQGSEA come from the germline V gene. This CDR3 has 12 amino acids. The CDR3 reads CSVRGTNEKLFF. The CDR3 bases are TGCAGCGTCAGGGGAACTAATGAAAAACTGTTTTTT.

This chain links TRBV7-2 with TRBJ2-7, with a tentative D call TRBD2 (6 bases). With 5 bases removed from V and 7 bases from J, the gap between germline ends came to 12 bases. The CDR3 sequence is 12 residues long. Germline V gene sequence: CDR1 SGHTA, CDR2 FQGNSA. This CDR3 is CASSLTRREQYF. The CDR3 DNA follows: TGTGCCAGCAGCCTGACTAGAAGAGAGCAGTACTTC.

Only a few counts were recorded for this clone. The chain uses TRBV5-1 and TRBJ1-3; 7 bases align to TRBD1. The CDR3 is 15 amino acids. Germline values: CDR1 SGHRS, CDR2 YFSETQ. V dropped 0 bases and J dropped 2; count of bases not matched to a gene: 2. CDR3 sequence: CASSLAGTAGNTIYF. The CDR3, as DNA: TGCGCCAGCAGCTTGGCAGGGACAGCTGGAAACACCATATATTTT.

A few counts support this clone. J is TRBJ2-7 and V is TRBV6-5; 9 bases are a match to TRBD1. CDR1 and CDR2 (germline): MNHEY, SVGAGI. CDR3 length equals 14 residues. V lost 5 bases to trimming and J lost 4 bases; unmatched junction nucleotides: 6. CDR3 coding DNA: TGTGCCAGCAGTCCGAACAGGGGGCGATACGAGCAGTACTTC. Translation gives CASSPNRGRYEQYF.

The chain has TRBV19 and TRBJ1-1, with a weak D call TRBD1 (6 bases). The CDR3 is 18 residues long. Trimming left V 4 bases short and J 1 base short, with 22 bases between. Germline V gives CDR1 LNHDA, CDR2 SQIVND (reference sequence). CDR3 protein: CASSTAHLRGSTNTEAFF. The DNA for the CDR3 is TGTGCCAGTAGTACCGCACACTTAAGGGGGTCTACGAACACTGAAGCTTTCTTT.

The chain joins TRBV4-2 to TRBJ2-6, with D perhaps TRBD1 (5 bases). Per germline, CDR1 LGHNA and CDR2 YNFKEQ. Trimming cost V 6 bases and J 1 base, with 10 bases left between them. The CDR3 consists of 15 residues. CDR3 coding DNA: TGTGCCAGCAGACTTACAGGATCTGGGGCCAACGTCCTGACTTTC. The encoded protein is CASRLTGSGANVLTF.

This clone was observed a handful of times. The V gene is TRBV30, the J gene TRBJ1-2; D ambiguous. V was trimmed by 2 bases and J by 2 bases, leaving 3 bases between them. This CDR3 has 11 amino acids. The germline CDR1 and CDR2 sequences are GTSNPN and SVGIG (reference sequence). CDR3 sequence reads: CAWSFNYGYTF. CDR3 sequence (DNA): TGTGCCTGGAGTTTCAACTATGGCTACACCTTC. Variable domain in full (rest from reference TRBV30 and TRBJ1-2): SQTIHQWPATLVQPVGSPLSLECTVEGTSNPNLYWYRQAAGRGLQLLFYSVGIGQISSEVPQNLSASRPQDRQFILSSKKLLLSDSGFYLCAWSFNYGYTFGSGTRLTVV.

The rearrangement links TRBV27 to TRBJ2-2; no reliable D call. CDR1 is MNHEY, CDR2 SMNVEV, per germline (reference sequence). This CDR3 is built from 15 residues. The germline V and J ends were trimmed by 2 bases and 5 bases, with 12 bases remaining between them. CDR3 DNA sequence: TGTGCCAGCAGTTTACGGCAATTTGGGACCGGGGAGCTGTTTTTT. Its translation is CASSLRQFGTGELFF.